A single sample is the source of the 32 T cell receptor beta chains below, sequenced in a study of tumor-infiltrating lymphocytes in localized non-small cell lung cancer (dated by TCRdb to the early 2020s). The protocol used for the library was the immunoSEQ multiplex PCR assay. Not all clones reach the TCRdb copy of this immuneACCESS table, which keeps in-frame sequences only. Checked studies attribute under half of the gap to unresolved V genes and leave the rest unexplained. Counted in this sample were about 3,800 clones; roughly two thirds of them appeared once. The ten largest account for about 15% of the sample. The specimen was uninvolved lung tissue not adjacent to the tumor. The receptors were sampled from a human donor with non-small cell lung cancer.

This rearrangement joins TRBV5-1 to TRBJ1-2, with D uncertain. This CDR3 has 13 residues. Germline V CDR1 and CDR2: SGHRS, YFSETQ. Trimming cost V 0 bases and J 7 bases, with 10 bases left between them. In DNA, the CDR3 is TGCGCCAGCAGCTTGGAGGGCCCTCTTGGCTACACCTTC. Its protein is CASSLEGPLGYTF.

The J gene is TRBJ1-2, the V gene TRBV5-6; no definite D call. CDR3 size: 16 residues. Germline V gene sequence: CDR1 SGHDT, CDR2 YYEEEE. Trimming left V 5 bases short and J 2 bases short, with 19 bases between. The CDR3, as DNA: TGTGCCAGCAGTTTTTTATACGAAGAACGGAACTATGGCTACACCTTC. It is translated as CASSFLYEERNYGYTF.

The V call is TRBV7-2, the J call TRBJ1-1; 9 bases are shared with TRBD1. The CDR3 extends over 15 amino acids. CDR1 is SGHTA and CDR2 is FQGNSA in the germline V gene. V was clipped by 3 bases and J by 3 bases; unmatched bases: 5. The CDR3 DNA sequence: TGTGCCAGCAGCTTTGACGGACAGGGGTACACTGAAGCTTTCTTT. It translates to CASSFDGQGYTEAFF.

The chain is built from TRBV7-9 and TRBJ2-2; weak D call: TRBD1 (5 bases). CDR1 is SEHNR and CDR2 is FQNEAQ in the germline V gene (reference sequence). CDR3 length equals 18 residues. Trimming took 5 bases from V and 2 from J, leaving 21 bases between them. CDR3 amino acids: CASSRGPSRQKNTGELFF. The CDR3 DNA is TGTGCCAGCAGCCGAGGCCCCTCGAGACAGAAAAACACCGGGGAGCTGTTTTTT.

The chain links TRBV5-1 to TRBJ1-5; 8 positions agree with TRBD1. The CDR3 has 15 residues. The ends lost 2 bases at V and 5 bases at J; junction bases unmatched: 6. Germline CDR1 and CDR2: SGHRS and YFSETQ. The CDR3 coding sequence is TGCGCCAGCAGCTTACAGGGGGGACGGCATCAGCCCCAGCATTTT. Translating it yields CASSLQGGRHQPQHF.

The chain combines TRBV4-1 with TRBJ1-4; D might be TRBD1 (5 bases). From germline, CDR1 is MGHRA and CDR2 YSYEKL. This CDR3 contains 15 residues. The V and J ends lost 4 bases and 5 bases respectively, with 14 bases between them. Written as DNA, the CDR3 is TGCGCCAGCAGCCTCGGGGGGACTTCCAATGAAAAACTGTTTTTT. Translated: CASSLGGTSNEKLFF.

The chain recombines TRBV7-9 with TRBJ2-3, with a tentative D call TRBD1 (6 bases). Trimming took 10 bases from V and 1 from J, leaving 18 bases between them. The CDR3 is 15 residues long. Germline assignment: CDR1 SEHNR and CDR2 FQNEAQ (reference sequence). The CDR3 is CATDTGPGGTDTQYF. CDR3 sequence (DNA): TGTGCCACTGATACAGGGCCAGGCGGCACAGATACGCAGTATTTT.

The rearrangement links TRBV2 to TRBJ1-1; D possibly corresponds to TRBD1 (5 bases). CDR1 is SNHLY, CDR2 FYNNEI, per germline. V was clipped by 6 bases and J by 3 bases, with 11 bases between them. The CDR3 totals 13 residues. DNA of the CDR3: TGTGCCAGCAGCCCACAGGTTTACACTGAAGCTTTCTTT. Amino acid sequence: CASSPQVYTEAFF.

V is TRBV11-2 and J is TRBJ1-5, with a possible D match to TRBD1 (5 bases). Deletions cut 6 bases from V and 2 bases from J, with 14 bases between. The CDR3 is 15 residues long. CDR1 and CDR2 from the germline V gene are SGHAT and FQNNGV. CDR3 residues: CASSATTGGNQPQHF. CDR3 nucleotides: TGTGCCAGCAGTGCCACGACGGGGGGCAATCAGCCCCAGCATTTT.

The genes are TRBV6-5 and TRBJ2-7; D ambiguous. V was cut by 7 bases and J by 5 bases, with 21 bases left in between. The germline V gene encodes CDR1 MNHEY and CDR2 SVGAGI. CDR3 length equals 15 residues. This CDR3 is CASTRKGSRSDEQYF. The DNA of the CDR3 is TGTGCCAGCACGAGGAAGGGTTCTCGGTCGGACGAGCAGTACTTC.

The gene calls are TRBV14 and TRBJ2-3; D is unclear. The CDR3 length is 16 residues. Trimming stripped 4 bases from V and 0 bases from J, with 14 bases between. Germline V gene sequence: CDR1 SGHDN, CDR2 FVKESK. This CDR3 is CASSPYSTSSTDTQYF. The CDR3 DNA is TGTGCCAGCAGCCCCTATTCGACCTCTAGCACAGATACGCAGTATTTT. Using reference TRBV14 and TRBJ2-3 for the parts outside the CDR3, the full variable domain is EAGVTQFPSHSVIEKGQTVTLRCDPISGHDNLYWYRRVMGKEIKFLLHFVKESKQDESGMPNNRFLAERTGGTYSTLKVQPAELEDSGVYFCASSPYSTSSTDTQYFGPGTRLTVL.

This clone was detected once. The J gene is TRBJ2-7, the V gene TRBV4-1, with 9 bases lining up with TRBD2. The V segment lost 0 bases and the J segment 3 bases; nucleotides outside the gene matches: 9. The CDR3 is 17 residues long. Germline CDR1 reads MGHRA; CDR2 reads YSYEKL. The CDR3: CASSQERGLAGFYEQYF. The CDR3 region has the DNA TGCGCCAGCAGCCAAGAACGGGGCCTAGCGGGATTCTACGAGCAGTACTTC.

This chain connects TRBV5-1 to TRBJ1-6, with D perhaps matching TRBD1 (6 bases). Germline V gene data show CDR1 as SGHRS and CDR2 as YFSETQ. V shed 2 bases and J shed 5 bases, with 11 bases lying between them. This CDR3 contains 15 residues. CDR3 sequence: CASSLWQGNNSPLHF. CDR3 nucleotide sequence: TGCGCCAGCAGCTTATGGCAGGGGAATAATTCACCCCTCCACTTT.

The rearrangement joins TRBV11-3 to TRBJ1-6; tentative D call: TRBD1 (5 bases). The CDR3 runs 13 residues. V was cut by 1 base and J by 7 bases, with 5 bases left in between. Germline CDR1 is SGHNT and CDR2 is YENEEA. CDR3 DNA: TGTGCCAGCAGCTTAGGGGACAATTCACCCCTCCACTTT. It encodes CASSLGDNSPLHF.

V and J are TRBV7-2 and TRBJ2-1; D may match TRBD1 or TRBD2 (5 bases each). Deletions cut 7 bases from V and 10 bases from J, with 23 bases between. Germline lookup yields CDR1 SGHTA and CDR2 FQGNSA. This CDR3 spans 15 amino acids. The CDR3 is CASMPPGGTQSEQFF. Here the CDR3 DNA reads TGTGCCAGCATGCCTCCTGGGGGTACCCAAAGCGAGCAGTTCTTC.

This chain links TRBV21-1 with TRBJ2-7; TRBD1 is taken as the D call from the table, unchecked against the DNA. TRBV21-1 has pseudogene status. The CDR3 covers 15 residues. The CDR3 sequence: CASSKKGWTGREQYF. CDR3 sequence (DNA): TGTGCCAGCAGCAAAAAAGGATGGACAGGGCGAGAGCAGTACTTC.

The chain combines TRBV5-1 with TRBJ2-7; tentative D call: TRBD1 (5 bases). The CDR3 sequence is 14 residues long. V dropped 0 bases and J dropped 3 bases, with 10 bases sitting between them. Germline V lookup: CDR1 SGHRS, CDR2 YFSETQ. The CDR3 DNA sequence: TGCGCCAGCAGCTTGGGTAGGGGTAGCTACGAGCAGTACTTC. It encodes CASSLGRGSYEQYF.

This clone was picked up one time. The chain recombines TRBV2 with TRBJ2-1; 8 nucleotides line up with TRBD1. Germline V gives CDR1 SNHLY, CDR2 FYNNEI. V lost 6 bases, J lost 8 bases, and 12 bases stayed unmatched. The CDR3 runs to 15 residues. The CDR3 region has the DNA TGTGCCAGCAGCCTCCGGGCAGGGGGCTTTCATGAGCAGTTCTTC. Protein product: CASSLRAGGFHEQFF.

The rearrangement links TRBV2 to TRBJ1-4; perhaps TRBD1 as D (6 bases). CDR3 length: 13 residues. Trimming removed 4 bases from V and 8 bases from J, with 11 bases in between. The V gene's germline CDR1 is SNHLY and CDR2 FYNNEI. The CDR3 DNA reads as TGTGCCAGCAGTGGGACAGACGGCGAAAAACTGTTTTTT. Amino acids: CASSGTDGEKLFF.

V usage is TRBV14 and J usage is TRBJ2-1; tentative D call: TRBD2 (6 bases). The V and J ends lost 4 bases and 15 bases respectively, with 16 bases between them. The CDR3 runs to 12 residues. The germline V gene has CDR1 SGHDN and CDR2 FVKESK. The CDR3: CASSPGLGRRFF. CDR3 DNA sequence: TGTGCCAGCAGCCCGGGACTGGGCCGGCGGTTCTTC.

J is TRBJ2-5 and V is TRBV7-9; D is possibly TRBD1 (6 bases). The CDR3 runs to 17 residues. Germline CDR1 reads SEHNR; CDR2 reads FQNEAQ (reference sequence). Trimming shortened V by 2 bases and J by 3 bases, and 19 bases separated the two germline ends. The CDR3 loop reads CASSLFSGTSTKETQYF. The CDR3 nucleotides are TGTGCCAGCAGCTTATTTTCCGGGACATCAACTAAAGAGACCCAGTACTTC.

The CDR3 coding sequence is TGCGCCAGCAGCCGTTACATGGCGGGGGGGGAGTTCTTC. Residues: CASSRYMAGGEFF. The rearrangement uses TRBV4-1 and TRBJ2-1; 9 nucleotides match TRBD2. The CDR3 loop spans 13 amino acids. J was trimmed by 14 bases and V by 4 bases; bases with no gene match: 9. The germline gives CDR1 MGHRA, CDR2 YSYEKL.

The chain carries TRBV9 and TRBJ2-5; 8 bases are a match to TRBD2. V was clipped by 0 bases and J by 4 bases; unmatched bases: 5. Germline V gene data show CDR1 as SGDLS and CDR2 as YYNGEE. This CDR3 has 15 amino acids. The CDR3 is CASSVDSGAGETQYF. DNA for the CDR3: TGTGCCAGCAGCGTAGATAGCGGGGCTGGAGAGACCCAGTACTTC. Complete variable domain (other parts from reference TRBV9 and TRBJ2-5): DSGVTQTPKHLITATGQRVTLRCSPRSGDLSVYWYQQSLDQGLQFLIQYYNGEERAKGNILERFSAQQFPDLHSELNLSSLELGDSALYFCASSVDSGAGETQYFGPGTRLLVL.

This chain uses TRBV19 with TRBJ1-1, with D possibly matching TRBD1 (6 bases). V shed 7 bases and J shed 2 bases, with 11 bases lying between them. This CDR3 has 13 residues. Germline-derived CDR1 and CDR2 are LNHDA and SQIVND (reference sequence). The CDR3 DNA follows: TGTGCCAGTAAGGACAGCTTAAACACTGAAGCTTTCTTT. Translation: CASKDSLNTEAFF.

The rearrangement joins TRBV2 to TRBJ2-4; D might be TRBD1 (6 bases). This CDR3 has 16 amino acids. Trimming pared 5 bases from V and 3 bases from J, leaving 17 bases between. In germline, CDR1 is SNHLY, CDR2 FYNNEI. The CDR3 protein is CASSPGRGYYKNIQYF. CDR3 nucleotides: TGTGCCAGCAGTCCCGGCAGGGGATACTACAAAAACATTCAGTACTTC. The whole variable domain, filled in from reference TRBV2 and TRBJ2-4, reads EPEVTQTPSHQVTQMGQEVILRCVPISNHLYFYWYRQILGQKVEFLVSFYNNEISEKSEIFDDQFSVERPDGSNFTLKIRSTKLEDSAMYFCASSPGRGYYKNIQYFGAGTRLSVL.

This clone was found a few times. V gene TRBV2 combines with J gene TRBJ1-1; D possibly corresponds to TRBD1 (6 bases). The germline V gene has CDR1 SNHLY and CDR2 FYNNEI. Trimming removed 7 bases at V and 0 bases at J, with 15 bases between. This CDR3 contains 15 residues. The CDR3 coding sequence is TGTGCCAGCATCTTGGAGGGGGTATTGAACACTGAAGCTTTCTTT. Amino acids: CASILEGVLNTEAFF.

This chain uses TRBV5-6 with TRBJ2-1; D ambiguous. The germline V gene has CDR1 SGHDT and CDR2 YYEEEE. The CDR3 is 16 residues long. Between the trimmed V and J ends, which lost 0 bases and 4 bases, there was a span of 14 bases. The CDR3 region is CASSLVEAGPYNEQFF. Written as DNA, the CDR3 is TGTGCCAGCAGCTTGGTAGAGGCAGGACCATACAATGAGCAGTTCTTC.

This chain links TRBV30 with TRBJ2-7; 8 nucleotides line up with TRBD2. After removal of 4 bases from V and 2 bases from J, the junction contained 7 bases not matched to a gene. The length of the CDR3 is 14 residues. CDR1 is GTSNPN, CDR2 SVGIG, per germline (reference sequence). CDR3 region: CAWKAGVPPYEQYF. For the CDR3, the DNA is TGTGCCTGGAAAGCGGGAGTTCCCCCCTACGAGCAGTACTTC.

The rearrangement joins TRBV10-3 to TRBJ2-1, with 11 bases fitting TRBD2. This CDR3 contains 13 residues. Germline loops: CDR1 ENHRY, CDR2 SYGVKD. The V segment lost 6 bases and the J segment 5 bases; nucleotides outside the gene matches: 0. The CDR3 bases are TGTGCCATCAGGACTAGCGGGAACAATGAGCAGTTCTTC. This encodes CAIRTSGNNEQFF.

CDR3 nucleotides: TGTGCCAGCAGTCCCCAGGACAGGGGAGAAAAACTGTTTTTT. As protein: CASSPQDRGEKLFF. This sequence joins TRBV6-6 and TRBJ1-4, with TRBD1 identical over 9 bases. V trimming: 5 bases; J trimming: 8 bases; junction bases outside the gene matches: 6. In germline, CDR1 is MNHNY, CDR2 SVGAGI (reference sequence). This CDR3 is built from 14 residues.

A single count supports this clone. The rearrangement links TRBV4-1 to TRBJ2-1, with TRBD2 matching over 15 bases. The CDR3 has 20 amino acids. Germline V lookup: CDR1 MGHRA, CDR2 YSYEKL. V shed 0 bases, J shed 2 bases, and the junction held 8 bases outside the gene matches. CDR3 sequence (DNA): TGCGCCAGCAGCCAAGAATCCCATGGACTAGCGGGGGGGCCCTACAATGAGCAGTTCTTC. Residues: CASSQESHGLAGGPYNEQFF.

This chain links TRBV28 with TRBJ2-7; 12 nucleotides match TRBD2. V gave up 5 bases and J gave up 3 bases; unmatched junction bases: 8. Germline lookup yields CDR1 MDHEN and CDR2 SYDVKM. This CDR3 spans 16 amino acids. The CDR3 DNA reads TGTGCCAGCAGTCTTACTAGCGGGAGGCCATACTACGAGCAGTACTTC. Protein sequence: CASSLTSGRPYYEQYF.